This is a list of T cell receptor beta chains from one sample in a study of cytomegalovirus exposure and HLA in healthy donors. Clones were sequenced by immunoSEQ multiplex PCR, and TCRdb holds only the in-frame ones, with some missing. The sample yields about 160,000 clones, approximately 84% seen once. The sample was PBMCs. The receptors were gathered from a male donor in good health and CMV-seropositive. The CDR3 runs from the conserved cysteine through the conserved F or W. D genes are given only for firm matches. Where a row states a size, it is once, few, many or the class of an expanded clone; other rows omit it.

NA | NA | TRBJ1-2 | TRBV29-1 | TGCAGCGTTGAGGGCACCGGGGGCTATGGCTACACCTTC | CSVEGTGGYGYTF
NA | NA | TRBJ2-1 | TRBV27 | TGTGCCAGCAGTTTTAAAGTTAGAGGCAGGGGCAATGAGCAGTTCTTC | CASSFKVRGRGNEQFF
NA | TRBD1 | TRBJ2-1 | TRBV5-1 | TGCGCCAGCAGCTTGGAACAGGGGATTGGAGAGCAGTTCTTC | CASSLEQGIGEQFF
NA | NA | TRBJ2-7 | TRBV10-3 | TGTGCCATCATGGACAGTTTCTCCTACGAGCAGTACTTC | CAIMDSFSYEQYF
NA | TRBD2 | TRBJ2-5 | TRBV5-1 | TGCGCCAGCACCCGCCCGGTAGCGGGAGAAGAGACCCAGTACTTC | CASTRPVAGEETQYF
NA | NA | TRBJ1-3 | TRBV5-4 | TGTGCCAGCAGCTTTCAGGGCCCCTCTGGAAACACCATATATTTT | CASSFQGPSGNTIYF
once | TRBD1 | TRBJ1-1 | TRBV11-2 | TGTGCCAGCAGCCGTCCGGGACAGGGGACCACTGAAGCTTTCTTT | CASSRPGQGTTEAFF
NA | TRBD2 | TRBJ2-2 | TRBV29-1 | TGCAGCGTTGTAGTGGGAGGGACCGGGGAGCTGTTTTTT | CSVVVGGTGELFF
once | NA | TRBJ1-6 | TRBV5-5 | TGTGCCAGCTTCGGCCGGGATTTTAATTCACCCCTCCACTTT | CASFGRDFNSPLHF
NA | NA | TRBJ1-5 | TRBV5-1 | TGCGCCAGCAGCTTAGACGGGAATAGCAATCAGCCCCAGCATTTT | CASSLDGNSNQPQHF
NA | TRBD2 | TRBJ2-1 | TRBV18 | TGTGCCAGCTCACCCCGGACTAGCGGGAGTTCGGATGAGCAGTTCTTC | CASSPRTSGSSDEQFF
NA | TRBD1 | TRBJ1-1 | TRBV2 | TGTGCCAGCAGTGACGCGCTCTGGACAGGGATGAACACTGAAGCTTTCTTT | CASSDALWTGMNTEAFF
NA | NA | TRBJ2-7 | TRBV6-5 | TGTGCCAGCAGGCCGGAGGGGGCTCGCTCCTACGAGCAGTACTTC | CASRPEGARSYEQYF
NA | NA | TRBJ1-5 | TRBV5-1 | TGCGCCAGCAGCTTTGGGCTCGAACAGCCCCAGCATTTT | CASSFGLEQPQHF
NA | NA | TRBJ2-1 | TRBV29-1 | TGCAGCGTCCGGAAAGGGGGCTCCTACAATGAGCAGTTCTTC | CSVRKGGSYNEQFF
NA | NA | TRBJ2-1 | TRBV7-9 | TGTGCCAGCAGCTTAATGGGGGTAAGGGGTCAAGCGGGCAATGAGCAGTTCTTC | CASSLMGVRGQAGNEQFF
few | TRBD1 | TRBJ1-1 | TRBV19 | TGTGCCAGTCAGCCCTCTCGACAGGGGAGGCACACTGAAGCTTTCTTT | CASQPSRQGRHTEAFF
NA | TRBD2 | TRBJ2-1 | TRBV19 | TGTGCCAGTAGAGCCCCGGGACTAGCTATCGATGAGCAGTTCTTC | CASRAPGLAIDEQFF
NA | NA | TRBJ2-3 | TRBV11-3 | TGTGCCAGCAGCTACCAACTCGGGGATACGCAGTATTTT | CASSYQLGDTQYF
NA | TRBD1 | TRBJ2-6 | TRBV6-1 | TGTGCCAGCAGTGGATCGGGACAGGGGGCCAACGTCCTGACTTTC | CASSGSGQGANVLTF
NA | TRBD2 | TRBJ2-7 | TRBV28 | TGTGCCAGCAGTTTATTCGCTAGCGGGAGGGCCTACGAGCAGTACTTC | CASSLFASGRAYEQYF
NA | TRBD2 | TRBJ2-5 | TRBV7-8 | TGTGCCAGCAGCTTAGGGGACACGGGAGGGCAGGAGACCCAGTACTTC | CASSLGDTGGQETQYF
NA | TRBD2 | TRBJ2-3 | TRBV11-1 | TGTGCCAGCAGCTCGACTAGCGGGAGCACAGATACGCAGTATTTT | CASSSTSGSTDTQYF
few | NA | TRBJ2-5 | TRBV7-9 | TGTGCCAGCACCCTTGTAGTCGGGATCGCCGAGACCCAGTACTTC | CASTLVVGIAETQYF
NA | NA | TRBJ2-5 | TRBV5-4 | TGTGCCAGCAGCTTTGGACAGAGACAAGAGACCCAGTACTTC | CASSFGQRQETQYF
NA | TRBD2 | TRBJ2-1 | TRBV7-8 | TGTGCCAGCAGCGTGAGCGGGAGGGCCGGCGATGAGCAGTTCTTC | CASSVSGRAGDEQFF
NA | TRBD1 | TRBJ1-6 | TRBV6-6 | TGTGCCAGCAGTGGAATGGGACAGAGCGGTTCACCCCTCCACTTT | CASSGMGQSGSPLHF
NA | TRBD2 | TRBJ2-7 | TRBV28 | TGTGCCAGCAGTTTGGGGGGTAGCGGGAGCCCTTTCTACGAGCAGTACTTC | CASSLGGSGSPFYEQYF
once | NA | TRBJ1-1 | TRBV4-2 | TGTGCCAGCAGCCAAGAGGACAGAAGGACTGAAGCTTTCTTT | CASSQEDRRTEAFF
NA | NA | TRBJ2-3 | TRBV6-6 | TGTGCCAGCAGTCCAGTCGATACGCAGTATTTT | CASSPVDTQYF
NA | TRBD2 | TRBJ2-3 | TRBV5-4 | TGTGCCAGCAGCTTCGGGGCGGGAGGCGCAGATACGCAGTATTTT | CASSFGAGGADTQYF
NA | NA | TRBJ1-5 | TRBV27 | TGTGCCAGCAGTTTCCACAGGGTAGACCAGCCCCAGCATTTT | CASSFHRVDQPQHF
few | NA | TRBJ2-7 | TRBV7-9 | TGTGCCAGCAGCGCGGGGTCCCCCTACGAGCAGTACTTC | CASSAGSPYEQYF
NA | NA | TRBJ1-1 | TRBV18 | TGTGCCAGCTCACGGCAGGCCTTCGAAGCTTTCTTT | CASSRQAFEAFF
once | TRBD1 | TRBJ1-4 | TRBV10-3 | TGTGCCATCGGACAGGGAACTAATGAAAAACTGTTTTTT | CAIGQGTNEKLFF
NA | NA | TRBJ2-2 | TRBV5-1 | TGCGCCAGCAGCTTAGACTTGGTTACCGGGGAGCTGTTTTTT | CASSLDLVTGELFF
once | NA | TRBJ1-2 | TRBV10-3 | TGTGCCACCCGCGAAACAGCTAACTATGGCTACACCTTC | CATRETANYGYTF
NA | TRBD2 | TRBJ2-1 | TRBV9 | TGTGCCAGCAGCGTAGGGGAGCGGGAAATCAATGAGCAGTTCTTC | CASSVGEREINEQFF
NA | TRBD1 | TRBJ1-5 | TRBV6-6 | TGTGCCAGCAGTCGTGGACAGGGGCTGGAGCCCCAGCATTTT | CASSRGQGLEPQHF
NA | NA | TRBJ2-5 | TRBV20-1 | TGCAGTGCTGGACCTTTGGGAGAGCAGTACTTC | CSAGPLGEQYF
NA | TRBD1 | TRBJ1-5 | TRBV28 | TGTGCCAGCAGCCCGCAGGGGGCCGGCGATCAGCCCCAGCATTTT | CASSPQGAGDQPQHF
NA | NA | TRBJ2-7 | TRBV9 | TGTGCCAGCAGCGCTGACGCCGGGACAATCTCCTACGAGCAGTACTTC | CASSADAGTISYEQYF
NA | TRBD2 | TRBJ2-5 | TRBV5-1 | TGCGCCAGCTCACGGGAGGAAGGGCAAGAGACCCAGTACTTC | CASSREEGQETQYF
NA | NA | TRBJ2-4 | TRBV30 | TGTGCCTGGGCTACAGGGCGCGACATTCAGTACTTC | CAWATGRDIQYF
NA | TRBD2 | TRBJ2-2 | TRBV6-6 | TGTGCCAGCAGTTACTTAGGGACTAGCAAGCCCGGGGAGCTGTTTTTT | CASSYLGTSKPGELFF
NA | TRBD2 | TRBJ2-2 | TRBV10-3 | TGTGCCATCAGTCTTGGGACTAGCGGATTTACGAACACCGGGGAGCTGTTTTTT | CAISLGTSGFTNTGELFF
once | NA | TRBJ1-1 | TRBV27 | TGTGCCAGCAGTTCGGCGGGGTGGACTGAAGCTTTCTTT | CASSSAGWTEAFF
NA | NA | TRBJ2-3 | TRBV7-9 | TGTGCCAGCAGCTTAGCGGCGGGGCTCACAGATACGCAGTATTTT | CASSLAAGLTDTQYF
NA | TRBD1 | TRBJ2-2 | TRBV2 | TGTGCCAGCAGCGTTACAGGGGTTGACGGGGAGCTGTTTTTT | CASSVTGVDGELFF
NA | NA | TRBJ2-7 | TRBV10-1 | TGCGCCAGCAGTGAGAGAGGGAACTACGAGCAGTACTTC | CASSERGNYEQYF
NA | NA | TRBJ2-7 | TRBV29-1 | TGCAGCGTTGCTGTAGGGGTCGAGCAGTACTTC | CSVAVGVEQYF
few | NA | TRBJ2-3 | TRBV27 | TGTGCCAGCAGTCCCAACCCAGGGTTTGCAGATACGCAGTATTTT | CASSPNPGFADTQYF
NA | TRBD1 | TRBJ1-5 | TRBV2 | TGTGCCAGCAGTACGGACAGGGGGGGCCCGGTTAGGAATCAGCCCCAGCATTTT | CASSTDRGGPVRNQPQHF
NA | TRBD1 | TRBJ2-7 | TRBV11-3 | TGTGCCAGCAGCTTCTCAGGGGGCGTCGACGAGCAGTACTTC | CASSFSGGVDEQYF
few | TRBD2 | TRBJ2-1 | TRBV6-4 | TGTGCCAGCAGCCAAGGGACTAGGTCCTACAATGAGCAGTTCTTC | CASSQGTRSYNEQFF
NA | NA | TRBJ1-1 | TRBV7-8 | TGTGCCAGCAGCCACAGGGTTTTCACTGAAGCTTTCTTT | CASSHRVFTEAFF
NA | TRBD1 | TRBJ1-1 | TRBV15 | TGTGCCACCAGCAGAGGGGGACAGGGGCACACTGAAGCTTTCTTT | CATSRGGQGHTEAFF